This passage covers 31 T cell receptor beta chains from one sample sequenced in a study of T cell changes during pregnancy in multiple sclerosis. Profiling relied on immunoSEQ multiplex PCR, and the TCRdb table lists in-frame clones only, not all of them. The repertoire holds tens of thousands of clones, more than 85% seen once, with 0.39% in the top ten. The sequencing used CD4+ T cells from peripheral blood mononuclear cells, collected after pregnancy. These receptor sequences come from a female donor with multiple sclerosis, enrolled in a pregnancy study.

The CDR3: CASSISGFFSYNEQFF. CDR3 coding DNA: TGTGCCAGTAGTATAAGCGGATTCTTCTCCTACAATGAGCAGTTCTTC. This chain connects TRBV19 to TRBJ2-1, with D perhaps matching TRBD2 (5 bases). Trimming stripped 2 bases from V and 0 bases from J, with 11 bases between. Germline CDR1 and CDR2: LNHDA and SQIVND (reference sequence). The CDR3 extends over 16 amino acids.

The genes are TRBV11-1 and TRBJ2-7; TRBD1 is a possible D gene (5 bases). This CDR3 contains 15 residues. Germline CDR1 and CDR2: SGHAT and FQDESV (reference sequence). V was clipped by 5 bases and J by 2 bases, with 16 bases between them. The CDR3 sequence: CASSPAFTGTYEQYF. The DNA for the CDR3 is TGTGCCAGCAGCCCAGCATTCACAGGAACCTACGAGCAGTACTTC.

This clone appeared once. This chain links TRBV5-1 with TRBJ2-1; 7 bases are a match to TRBD2. J was trimmed by 0 bases and V by 5 bases; bases with no gene match: 5. The CDR3 length is 15 residues. In germline, CDR1 is SGHRS, CDR2 YFSETQ. The CDR3 protein is CASSSRGSSYNEQFF. Here the CDR3 DNA reads TGCGCCAGCAGTTCCCGCGGGAGCTCCTACAATGAGCAGTTCTTC. Supplemented by reference TRBV5-1 and TRBJ2-1, the full variable domain reads KAGVTQTPRYLIKTRGQQVTLSCSPISGHRSVSWYQQTPGQGLQFLFEYFSETQRNKGNFPGRFSGRQFSNSRSEMNVSTLELGDSALYLCASSSRGSSYNEQFFGPGTRLTVL.

This chain joins TRBV7-8 and TRBJ1-2; 9 positions match TRBD1. Germline-derived CDR1 and CDR2 are SGHVS and FQNEAQ. The CDR3 sequence is 15 residues long. V was clipped by 0 bases and J by 5 bases; unmatched bases: 4. CDR3 sequence reads: CASSLAPGQGYGYTF. In DNA form, the CDR3 reads TGTGCCAGCAGCTTAGCGCCGGGACAGGGATATGGCTACACCTTC.

V and J are TRBV5-4 and TRBJ1-2, with D perhaps TRBD1 (5 bases). Deletions cut 4 bases from V and 5 bases from J, with 18 bases between. The CDR3 loop spans 15 amino acids. Germline V gives CDR1 SGHNT, CDR2 YYREEE (reference sequence). This CDR3 is CASSVLKTENYGYTF. The DNA of the CDR3 is TGTGCCAGCAGCGTATTGAAGACAGAAAATTATGGCTACACCTTC.

The DNA of the CDR3 is TGCGCCAGCAGGGAGGCTGGGGCCAACGTCCTGACTTTC. The encoded protein is CASREAGANVLTF. The chain links TRBV5-1 to TRBJ2-6; possible D gene TRBD2, 5 bases. V lost 5 bases and J 2 bases, leaving 5 bases between the germline ends. The CDR3 has 13 amino acids. Germline V gives CDR1 SGHRS, CDR2 YFSETQ. The entire variable domain, with the rest obtained from reference TRBV5-1 and TRBJ2-6, is as follows: KAGVTQTPRYLIKTRGQQVTLSCSPISGHRSVSWYQQTPGQGLQFLFEYFSETQRNKGNFPGRFSGRQFSNSRSEMNVSTLELGDSALYLCASREAGANVLTFGAGSRLTVL.

The chain couples TRBV19 to TRBJ2-3; 10 bases map to TRBD2. The CDR3 length is 18 residues. Unmatched junction bases numbered 17, after V lost 6 bases and J lost 5 bases. Germline V lookup: CDR1 LNHDA, CDR2 SQIVND (reference sequence). The CDR3 reads CASRPSPISLAGVDTQYF. The CDR3 region has the DNA TGTGCCAGTAGGCCTTCCCCTATTTCCCTAGCGGGAGTAGATACGCAGTATTTT.

The V gene is TRBV5-1, the J gene TRBJ1-2, with unresolved D. The CDR3 is 14 amino acids. Germline CDR1 is SGHRS and CDR2 is YFSETQ. Trimming removed 0 bases at V and 5 bases at J, with 11 bases between. The CDR3 nucleotides read TGCGCCAGCAGCTTGGCCGATAGGACTTATGGCTACACCTTC. It encodes CASSLADRTYGYTF.

The chain joins TRBV6-1 to TRBJ2-4, with 7 bases matching TRBD2. V was clipped by 4 bases and J by 8 bases; unmatched bases: 11. Per germline, CDR1 MNHNS and CDR2 SASEGT. The CDR3 has 15 amino acids. CDR3: CASSGGGGRSDIQYF. The CDR3 DNA reads TGTGCCAGCAGTGGGGGGGGAGGGAGAAGCGACATTCAGTACTTC.

The chain couples TRBV21-1 to TRBJ2-3; the table calls TRBD1, which could not be checked here. TRBV21-1 is a pseudogene. The CDR3 spans 14 residues. Here the CDR3 reads CAIHPNREPDTQYF. In nucleotides, the CDR3 is TGTGCCATCCACCCCAACAGGGAACCAGATACGCAGTATTTT.

The chain carries TRBV5-1 and TRBJ2-3, with D possibly being TRBD2 (6 bases). V was cut by 1 base and J by 2 bases, with 11 bases left in between. The CDR3 runs to 15 residues. Germline CDR1 and CDR2: SGHRS and YFSETQ. This CDR3 reads CASSLRGLSTDTQYF. Written as DNA, the CDR3 is TGCGCCAGCAGCTTGCGGGGGTTATCCACAGATACGCAGTATTTT.

This clone was found once. The gene calls are TRBV5-1 and TRBJ2-2; TRBD1 might be the D (7 bases). From germline, CDR1 is SGHRS and CDR2 YFSETQ. Trimming pared 4 bases from V and 3 bases from J, leaving 16 bases between. The CDR3 has 16 residues. The CDR3 DNA follows: TGCGCCAGCAGCGCGGGACAGATTCTCCACACCGGGGAGCTGTTTTTT. This gives the protein CASSAGQILHTGELFF.

The chain joins TRBV5-1 to TRBJ2-2, with 12 bases aligning to TRBD1. The CDR3 is made up of 16 amino acids. The germline V gene has CDR1 SGHRS and CDR2 YFSETQ. V shed 5 bases, J shed 5 bases, and the junction held 7 bases outside the gene matches. CDR3 residues: CASRGQGAIRTGELFF. The DNA of the CDR3 is TGCGCCAGCAGGGGACAGGGGGCCATCAGGACCGGGGAGCTGTTTTTT.

The rearrangement links TRBV11-2 to TRBJ2-5; unclear D gene. Trimming cost V 6 bases and J 2 bases, with 16 bases left between them. From germline, CDR1 is SGHAT and CDR2 FQNNGV. This CDR3 is built from 15 residues. The CDR3 protein is CASRPRRSSQETQYF. CDR3 DNA: TGTGCCAGCAGACCAAGACGGAGCTCTCAAGAGACCCAGTACTTC.

The chain recombines TRBV7-2 with TRBJ2-1; 7 bases map to TRBD2. The CDR3 totals 17 residues. Germline-derived CDR1 and CDR2 are SGHTA and FQGNSA. The junction had 6 bases not matched to a gene; V was cut back by 1 base and J by 0 bases. The CDR3 DNA is TGTGCCAGCAGCTTAGTACTAGGCGGGAGCTCCTACAATGAGCAGTTCTTC. It translates to CASSLVLGGSSYNEQFF. The full variable domain, its missing parts supplied by reference TRBV7-2 and TRBJ2-1, is GAGVSQSPSNKVTEKGKDVELRCDPISGHTALYWYRQSLGQGLEFLIYFQGNSAPDKSGLPSDRFSAERTGGSVSTLTIQRTQQEDSAVYLCASSLVLGGSSYNEQFFGPGTRLTVL.

This clone was detected only a few times. This sequence joins TRBV5-4 and TRBJ2-5, with D tentatively TRBD2 (5 bases). CDR1 is SGHNT, CDR2 YYREEE, per germline (reference sequence). V was clipped by 1 base and J by 5 bases, with 12 bases between them. The CDR3 runs 14 residues. The CDR3 here is CASSLLTPGETQYF. For the CDR3, the DNA is TGTGCCAGCAGCTTGTTGACACCGGGGGAGACCCAGTACTTC.

This sequence joins TRBV4-1 and TRBJ1-1; 9 bases match TRBD1. Per germline, CDR1 MGHRA and CDR2 YSYEKL. With V trimmed by 5 bases and J by 6 bases, 7 bases remained unmatched. The CDR3 is 14 residues long. The CDR3 DNA follows: TGCGCCAGCAGCATAACACAGGGGGCCCCTGAAGCTTTCTTT. This translates into CASSITQGAPEAFF.

The chain uses TRBV5-1 and TRBJ2-5; 7 bases line up with TRBD1. Germline V gives CDR1 SGHRS, CDR2 YFSETQ. V lost 0 bases to trimming and J lost 5 bases; unmatched junction nucleotides: 10. The CDR3 has 16 amino acids. The CDR3 sequence: CASSLGSQGRGETQYF. CDR3 sequence (DNA): TGCGCCAGCAGCTTGGGTTCACAGGGCAGGGGGGAGACCCAGTACTTC.

The V and J genes are TRBV7-2 and TRBJ2-7; 10 nucleotides match TRBD1. The CDR3 contains 15 residues. Per the germline V gene, CDR1 is SGHTA and CDR2 is FQGNSA. V lost 1 base to trimming and J lost 3 bases; unmatched junction nucleotides: 3. CDR3 in amino acids: CASSLGGQGIYEQYF. CDR3 nucleotides: TGTGCCAGCAGCTTAGGGGGACAGGGGATCTACGAGCAGTACTTC.

This clone turned up a few times. V is TRBV19 and J is TRBJ1-1; 8 bases are a match to TRBD1. CDR3 length equals 18 residues. Germline values: CDR1 LNHDA, CDR2 SQIVND (reference sequence). V lost 0 bases and J lost 0; bases outside the gene matches: 9. The CDR3 reads CASSIDQDWDRMNTEAFF. CDR3 nucleotide sequence: TGTGCCAGTAGTATAGACCAGGATTGGGACAGGATGAACACTGAAGCTTTCTTT. The complete variable domain, with remaining parts taken from reference TRBV19 and TRBJ1-1, reads DGGITQSPKYLFRKEGQNVTLSCEQNLNHDAMYWYRQDPGQGLRLIYYSQIVNDFQKGDIAEGYSVSREKKESFPLTVTSAQKNPTAFYLCASSIDQDWDRMNTEAFFGQGTRLTVV.

This clone was observed a few times. This chain joins TRBV7-3 and TRBJ1-1; D ambiguous. The CDR3 contains 14 residues. The V end lost 0 bases, the J end lost 5 bases, and 10 bases lay between the germline ends. Germline loops: CDR1 SGHTA, CDR2 FQGTGA. Here the CDR3 reads CASSLTPDQTEAFF. For the CDR3, the DNA is TGTGCCAGCAGCTTAACCCCAGATCAAACTGAAGCTTTCTTT.

The rearrangement joins TRBV4-1 to TRBJ2-7, with 7 bases matching TRBD1. Germline CDR1 MGHRA, CDR2 YSYEKL. The CDR3 loop spans 15 amino acids. J lost 3 bases, V lost 0 bases, and 5 bases had no gene match. The CDR3 sequence is CASSQEGQRNYEQYF. CDR3 nucleotides: TGCGCCAGCAGCCAAGAGGGACAGAGAAACTACGAGCAGTACTTC.

The rearrangement links TRBV5-1 to TRBJ2-5; a possible D gene is TRBD1 (6 bases). V lost 4 bases, J lost 5 bases, and 21 bases lay in between. The CDR3 extends over 16 amino acids. Germline V gene sequence: CDR1 SGHRS, CDR2 YFSETQ. This CDR3 reads CASSAVTGSGLETQYF. CDR3 coding DNA: TGCGCCAGCAGCGCAGTAACAGGGTCGGGGTTGGAGACCCAGTACTTC.

The DNA for the CDR3 is TGTGCCAGCGGGCCGACAGGTCCTGGGGCCAACGTCCTGACTTTC. Its protein is CASGPTGPGANVLTF. The J gene is TRBJ2-6, the V gene TRBV5-4, with a possible D match to TRBD1 (6 bases). This CDR3 has 15 amino acids. Germline CDR1 reads SGHNT; CDR2 reads YYREEE (reference sequence). The V and J ends lost 7 bases and 2 bases respectively, with 13 bases between them.

This clone showed up just once. This sequence joins TRBV28 and TRBJ2-2; D is unresolved. Germline V gene sequence: CDR1 MDHEN, CDR2 SYDVKM. This CDR3 is built from 15 residues. Trimming took 6 bases from V and 6 from J, leaving 17 bases between them. This chain's CDR3 is CASSPPRHASGELFF. Here the CDR3 DNA reads TGTGCCAGCAGCCCTCCGAGGCACGCCTCCGGGGAGCTGTTTTTT.

This clone was counted only a few times. The rearrangement links TRBV7-2 to TRBJ1-1; no clear D. Trimming pared 5 bases from V and 7 bases from J, leaving 11 bases between. Per germline, CDR1 SGHTA and CDR2 FQGNSA. The CDR3 is made up of 12 amino acids. The CDR3 is CASSPSRFEAFF. In nucleotides, the CDR3 is TGTGCCAGCAGCCCTTCGAGGTTTGAAGCTTTCTTT.

The chain is built from TRBV28 and TRBJ2-7, with TRBD1 as a possible D gene (5 bases). Germline CDR1 reads MDHEN; CDR2 reads SYDVKM. The CDR3 sequence is 15 residues long. V shed 5 bases and J shed 7 bases, with 21 bases lying between them. This CDR3 reads CASSKRQIPTREQYF. DNA of the CDR3: TGTGCCAGCAGTAAGCGACAGATACCTACGAGGGAGCAGTACTTC.

The rearrangement uses TRBV29-1 and TRBJ1-2; 7 positions agree with TRBD1. Unmatched junction bases numbered 5, after V lost 4 bases and J lost 6 bases. CDR1 and CDR2 (germline): SQVTM, ANQGSEA. The length of the CDR3 is 12 residues. The CDR3 region has the DNA TGCAGCGTTGCCGGGGACAGAGATGGCTACACCTTC. It codes for CSVAGDRDGYTF. Based on the CDR3 plus reference TRBV29-1 and TRBJ1-2, the full variable domain is SAVISQKPSRDICQRGTSLTIQCQVDSQVTMMFWYRQQPGQSLTLIATANQGSEATYESGFVIDKFPISRPNLTFSTLTVSNMSPEDSSIYLCSVAGDRDGYTFGSGTRLTVV.

The chain recombines TRBV27 with TRBJ2-5; possible D gene TRBD2, 6 bases. The V gene lost 5 bases and the J gene lost 7 bases, with 11 bases spanning the gap. The CDR3 totals 12 residues. The germline CDR1 and CDR2 sequences are MNHEY and SMNVEV (reference sequence). In nucleotides, the CDR3 is TGTGCCAGCAGTCCCTATAGCGGGACCCAGTACTTC. It specifies CASSPYSGTQYF.

This clone was picked up one time. V gene TRBV27 combines with J gene TRBJ2-7; 9 nucleotides agree with TRBD1. CDR1 is MNHEY, CDR2 SMNVEV, per germline (reference sequence). With V trimmed by 6 bases and J by 1 base, 7 bases remained unmatched. The CDR3 is 15 residues long. In nucleotides, the CDR3 is TGTGCCAGCAGCCATGGAGGGACAGGGTCCTACGAGCAGTACTTC. Its translation: CASSHGGTGSYEQYF.

This clone has only one observation. The chain couples TRBV2 to TRBJ2-1, with a possible D match to TRBD1 (6 bases). Trimming shortened V by 6 bases and J by 0 bases, and 6 bases separated the two germline ends. The CDR3 totals 13 residues. Germline V CDR1 and CDR2: SNHLY, FYNNEI. CDR3 nucleotides: TGTGCCAGCAGGGACAGCTCCTACAATGAGCAGTTCTTC. The encoded protein is CASRDSSYNEQFF. Based on the CDR3 plus reference TRBV2 and TRBJ2-1, the full variable domain is EPEVTQTPSHQVTQMGQEVILRCVPISNHLYFYWYRQILGQKVEFLVSFYNNEISEKSEIFDDQFSVERPDGSNFTLKIRSTKLEDSAMYFCASRDSSYNEQFFGPGTRLTVL.